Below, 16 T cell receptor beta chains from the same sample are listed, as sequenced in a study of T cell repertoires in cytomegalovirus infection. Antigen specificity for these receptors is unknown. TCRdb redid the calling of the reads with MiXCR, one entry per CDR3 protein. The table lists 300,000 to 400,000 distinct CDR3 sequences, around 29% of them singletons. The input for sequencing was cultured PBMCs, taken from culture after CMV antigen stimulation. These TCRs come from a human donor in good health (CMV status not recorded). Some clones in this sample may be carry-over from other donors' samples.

Written as DNA, the CDR3 is TGTGCCAGCAGCTTAGCAAGAGGACAGACGAACACCGGGGAGCTGTTTTTT. It specifies CASSLARGQTNTGELFF. V is TRBV7-4 and J is TRBJ2-2; TRBD1 is a possible D gene (6 bases). V lost 0 bases, J lost 0 bases, and 11 bases lay in between. The CDR3 is 17 amino acids. CDR1 and CDR2 (germline): SGHVT, SQSDAQ.

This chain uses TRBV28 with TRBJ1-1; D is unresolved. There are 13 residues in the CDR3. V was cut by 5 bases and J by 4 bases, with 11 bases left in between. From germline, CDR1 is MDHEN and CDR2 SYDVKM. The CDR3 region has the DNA TGTGCCAGCAGTCCCTTAGGAGTCACTGAAGCTTTCTTT. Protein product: CASSPLGVTEAFF.

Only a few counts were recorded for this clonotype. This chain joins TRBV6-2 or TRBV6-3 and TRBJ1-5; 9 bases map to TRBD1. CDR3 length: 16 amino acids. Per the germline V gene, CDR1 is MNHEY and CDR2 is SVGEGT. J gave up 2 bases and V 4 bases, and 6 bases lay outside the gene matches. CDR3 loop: CASSLGTGLGNQPQHF. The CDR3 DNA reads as TGTGCCAGCAGTTTAGGGACAGGGTTGGGCAATCAGCCCCAGCATTTT.

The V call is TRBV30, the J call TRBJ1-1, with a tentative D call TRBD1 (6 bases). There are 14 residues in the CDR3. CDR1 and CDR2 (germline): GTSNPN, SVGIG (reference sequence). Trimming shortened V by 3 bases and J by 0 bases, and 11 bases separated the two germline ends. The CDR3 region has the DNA TGTGCCTGGAGGGCGACAGGAATGAACACTGAAGCTTTCTTT. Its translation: CAWRATGMNTEAFF.

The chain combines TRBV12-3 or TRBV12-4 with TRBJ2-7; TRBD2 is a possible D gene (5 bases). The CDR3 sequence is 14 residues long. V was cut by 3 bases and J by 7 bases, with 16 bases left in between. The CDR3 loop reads CASSFQSGPREQYF. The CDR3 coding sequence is TGTGCCAGCAGTTTCCAGAGCGGACCCAGAGAGCAGTACTTC.

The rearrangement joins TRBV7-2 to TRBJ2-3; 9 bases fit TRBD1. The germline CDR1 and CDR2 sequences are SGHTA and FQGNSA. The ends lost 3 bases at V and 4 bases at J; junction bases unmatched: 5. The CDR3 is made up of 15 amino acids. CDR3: CASSFPDRGSDTQYF. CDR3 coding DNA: TGTGCCAGCAGCTTCCCGGACAGGGGATCAGATACGCAGTATTTT.

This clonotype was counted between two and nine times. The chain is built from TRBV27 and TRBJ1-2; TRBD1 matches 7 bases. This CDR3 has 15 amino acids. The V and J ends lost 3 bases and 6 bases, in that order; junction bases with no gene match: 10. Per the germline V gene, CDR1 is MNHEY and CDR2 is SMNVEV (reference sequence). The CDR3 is CASSFPGRGLDGYTF. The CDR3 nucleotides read TGTGCCAGCAGTTTCCCGGGGAGGGGGCTTGATGGCTACACCTTC.

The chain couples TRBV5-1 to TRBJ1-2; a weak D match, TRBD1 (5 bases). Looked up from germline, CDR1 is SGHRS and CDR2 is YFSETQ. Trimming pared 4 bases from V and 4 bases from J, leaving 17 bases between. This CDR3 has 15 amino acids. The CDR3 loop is CASSAGGFVGYGYTF. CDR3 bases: TGCGCCAGCAGCGCCGGGGGGTTCGTCGGCTATGGCTACACCTTC. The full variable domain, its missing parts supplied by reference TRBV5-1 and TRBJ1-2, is KAGVTQTPRYLIKTRGQQVTLSCSPISGHRSVSWYQQTPGQGLQFLFEYFSETQRNKGNFPGRFSGRQFSNSRSEMNVSTLELGDSALYLCASSAGGFVGYGYTFGSGTRLTVV.

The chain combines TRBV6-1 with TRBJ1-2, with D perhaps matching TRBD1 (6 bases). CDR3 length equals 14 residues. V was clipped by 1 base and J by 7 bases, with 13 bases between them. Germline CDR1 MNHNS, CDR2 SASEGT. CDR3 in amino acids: CASSEGGGRLGYTF. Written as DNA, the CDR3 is TGTGCCAGCAGTGAAGGTGGGGGCAGGCTTGGCTACACCTTC.

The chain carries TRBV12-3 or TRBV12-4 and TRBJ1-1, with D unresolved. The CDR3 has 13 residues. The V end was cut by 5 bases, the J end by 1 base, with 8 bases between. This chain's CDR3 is CASSRHSNTEAFF. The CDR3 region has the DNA TGTGCCAGCAGTCGACATTCGAACACTGAAGCTTTCTTT.

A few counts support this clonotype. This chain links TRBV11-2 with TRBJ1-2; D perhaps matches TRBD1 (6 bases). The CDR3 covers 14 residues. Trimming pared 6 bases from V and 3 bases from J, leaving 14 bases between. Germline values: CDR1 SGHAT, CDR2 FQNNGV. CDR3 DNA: TGTGCCAGCAGACCAGGGGTTAGAGACTATGGCTACACCTTC. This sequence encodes CASRPGVRDYGYTF.

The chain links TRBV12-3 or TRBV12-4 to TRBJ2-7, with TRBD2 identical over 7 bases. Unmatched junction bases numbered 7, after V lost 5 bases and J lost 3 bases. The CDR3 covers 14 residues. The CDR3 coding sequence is TGTGCCAGCAGTCCGTCGACTAGCCTCTACGAGCAGTACTTC. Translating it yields CASSPSTSLYEQYF.

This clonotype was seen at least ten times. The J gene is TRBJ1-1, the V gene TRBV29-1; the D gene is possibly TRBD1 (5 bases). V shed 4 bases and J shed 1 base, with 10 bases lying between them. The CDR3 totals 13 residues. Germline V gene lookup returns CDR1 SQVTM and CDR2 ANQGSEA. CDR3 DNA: TGCAGCGTTGTTAGGGGCAGGAACACTGAAGCTTTCTTT. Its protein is CSVVRGRNTEAFF.

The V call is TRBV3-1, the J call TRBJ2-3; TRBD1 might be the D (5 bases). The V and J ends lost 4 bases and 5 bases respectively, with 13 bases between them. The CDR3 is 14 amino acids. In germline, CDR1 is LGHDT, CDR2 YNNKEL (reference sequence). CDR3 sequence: CASSPLSGRDTQYF. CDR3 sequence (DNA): TGTGCCAGCAGCCCCCTATCAGGGCGAGATACGCAGTATTTT.

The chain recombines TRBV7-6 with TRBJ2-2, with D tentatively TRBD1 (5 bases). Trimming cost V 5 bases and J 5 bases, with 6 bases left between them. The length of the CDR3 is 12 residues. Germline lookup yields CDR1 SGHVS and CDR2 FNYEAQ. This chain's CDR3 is CASSAGTGELFF. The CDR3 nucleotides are TGTGCCAGCAGCGCAGGGACCGGGGAGCTGTTTTTT.

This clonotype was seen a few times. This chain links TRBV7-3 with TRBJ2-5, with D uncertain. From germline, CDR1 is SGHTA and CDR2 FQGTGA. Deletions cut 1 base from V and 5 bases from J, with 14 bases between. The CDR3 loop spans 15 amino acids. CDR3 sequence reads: CASSLSISSAETQYF. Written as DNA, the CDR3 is TGTGCCAGCAGCTTAAGTATTAGTAGTGCGGAGACCCAGTACTTC.